The 2 T cell receptor beta chains below come from one sample, sequenced in a study of CD8 T cells in ankylosing spondylitis. Each CDR3 protein gets one entry after TCRdb re-called the 5' RACE reads with MiXCR. Here the sample spans some 130,000 distinct CDR3 sequences, roughly 15% being singletons. The sequenced material came from blood, either unsorted or a sorted T cell fraction (not recorded which). The receptors were gathered from a female donor with ankylosing spondylitis or in good health (not recorded which).

This sequence joins TRBV6-1 and TRBJ2-7; D is possibly TRBD2 (6 bases). CDR3 length: 16 residues. Germline lookup yields CDR1 MNHNS and CDR2 SASEGT. V was shortened by 5 bases and J by 2 bases, with 19 bases between the two germline ends. The CDR3 sequence: CASSRHRSGAAYEQYF. The CDR3 coding sequence is TGTGCCAGCAGTCGCCACCGCTCGGGAGCAGCCTACGAGCAGTACTTC.

The chain employs TRBV20-1 and TRBJ1-5; 9 bases agree with TRBD1. Germline trimming cut 5 bases from V and 1 base from J; bases unmatched to any gene: 12. The germline CDR1 and CDR2 sequences are DFQATT and SNEGSKA (reference sequence). This CDR3 region has 17 residues. CDR3 in DNA: TGCAGTGCTTCTTTCAGGCGGGACAGGGTCAGCAATCAGCCCCAGCATTTT. This translates into CSASFRRDRVSNQPQHF.